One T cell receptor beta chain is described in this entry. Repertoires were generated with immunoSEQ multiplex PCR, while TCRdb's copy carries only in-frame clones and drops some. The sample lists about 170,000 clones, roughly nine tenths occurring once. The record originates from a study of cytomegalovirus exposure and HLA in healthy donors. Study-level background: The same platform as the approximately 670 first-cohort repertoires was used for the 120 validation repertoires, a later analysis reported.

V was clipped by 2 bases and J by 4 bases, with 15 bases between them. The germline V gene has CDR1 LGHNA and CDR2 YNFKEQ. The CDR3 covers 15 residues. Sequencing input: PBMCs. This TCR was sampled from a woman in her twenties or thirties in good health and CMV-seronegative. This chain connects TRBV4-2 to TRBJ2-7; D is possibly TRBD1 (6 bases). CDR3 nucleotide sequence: TGTGCCAGCAGCCAAAGCTACAGGGAAAGTTACGAGCAGTACTTC. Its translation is CASSQSYRESYEQYF.